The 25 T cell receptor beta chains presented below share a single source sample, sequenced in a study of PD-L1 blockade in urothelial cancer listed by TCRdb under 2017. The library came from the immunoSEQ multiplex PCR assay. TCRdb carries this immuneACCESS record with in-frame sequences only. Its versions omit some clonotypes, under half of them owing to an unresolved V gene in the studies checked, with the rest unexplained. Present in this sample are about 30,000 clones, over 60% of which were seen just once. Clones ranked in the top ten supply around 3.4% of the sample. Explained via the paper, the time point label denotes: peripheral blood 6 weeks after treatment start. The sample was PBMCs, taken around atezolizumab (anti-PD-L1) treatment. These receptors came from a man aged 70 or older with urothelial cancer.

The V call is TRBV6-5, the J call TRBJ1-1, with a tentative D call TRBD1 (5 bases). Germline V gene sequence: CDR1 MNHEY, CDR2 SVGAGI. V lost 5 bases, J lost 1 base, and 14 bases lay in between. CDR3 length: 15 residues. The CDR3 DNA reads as TGTGCCAGCAGTCTCATGAACCAGGGGAACACTGAAGCTTTCTTT. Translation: CASSLMNQGNTEAFF.

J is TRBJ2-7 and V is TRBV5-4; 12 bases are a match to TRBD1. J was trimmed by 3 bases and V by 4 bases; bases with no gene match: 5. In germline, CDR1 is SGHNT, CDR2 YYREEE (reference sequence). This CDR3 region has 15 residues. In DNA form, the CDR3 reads TGTGCCAGCAGCGGGGACAGGGGGCACTACTACGAGCAGTACTTC. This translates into CASSGDRGHYYEQYF.

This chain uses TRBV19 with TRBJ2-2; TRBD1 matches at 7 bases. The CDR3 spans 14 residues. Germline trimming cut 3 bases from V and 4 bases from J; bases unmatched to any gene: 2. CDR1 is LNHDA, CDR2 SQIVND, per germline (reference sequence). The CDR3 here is CASSMAGGTGELFF. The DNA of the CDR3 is TGTGCCAGTAGTATGGCAGGGGGCACCGGGGAGCTGTTTTTT.

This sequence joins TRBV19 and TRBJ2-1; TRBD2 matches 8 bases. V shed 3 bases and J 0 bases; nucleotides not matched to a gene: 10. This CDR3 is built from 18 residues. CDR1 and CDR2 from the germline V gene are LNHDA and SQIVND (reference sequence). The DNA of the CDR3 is TGTGCCAGTAGTATCTCCACTAGCGGACCAAGCTCCTACAATGAGCAGTTCTTC. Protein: CASSISTSGPSSYNEQFF.

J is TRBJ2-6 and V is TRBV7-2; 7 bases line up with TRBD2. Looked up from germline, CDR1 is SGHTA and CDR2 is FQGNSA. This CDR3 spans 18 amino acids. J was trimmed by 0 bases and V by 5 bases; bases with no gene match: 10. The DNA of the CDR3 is TGTGCCAGCAGCCCTCGGGAAGGCGGGGGCTCTGGGGCCAACGTCCTGACTTTC. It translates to CASSPREGGGSGANVLTF. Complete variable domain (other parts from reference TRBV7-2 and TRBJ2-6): GAGVSQSPSNKVTEKGKDVELRCDPISGHTALYWYRQSLGQGLEFLIYFQGNSAPDKSGLPSDRFSAERTGGSVSTLTIQRTQQEDSAVYLCASSPREGGGSGANVLTFGAGSRLTVL.

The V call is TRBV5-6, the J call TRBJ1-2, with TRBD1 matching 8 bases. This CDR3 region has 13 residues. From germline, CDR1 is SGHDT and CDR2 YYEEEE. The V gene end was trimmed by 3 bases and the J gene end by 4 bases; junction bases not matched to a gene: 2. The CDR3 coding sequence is TGTGCCAGCAGCTCAGGGGGCTCCTATGGCTACACCTTC. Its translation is CASSSGGSYGYTF.

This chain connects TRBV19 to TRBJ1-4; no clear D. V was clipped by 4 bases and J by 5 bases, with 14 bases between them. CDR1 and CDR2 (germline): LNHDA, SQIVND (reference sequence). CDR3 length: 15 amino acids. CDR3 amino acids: CASSTQASSNEKLFF. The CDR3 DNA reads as TGTGCCAGTAGTACTCAGGCAAGTTCGAATGAAAAACTGTTTTTT.

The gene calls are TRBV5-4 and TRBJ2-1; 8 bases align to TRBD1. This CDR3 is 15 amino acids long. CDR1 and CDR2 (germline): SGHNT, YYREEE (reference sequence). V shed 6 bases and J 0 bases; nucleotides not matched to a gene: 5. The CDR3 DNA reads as TGTGCCAGCACCTTAGACAGGGGCTCCTACAATGAGCAGTTCTTC. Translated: CASTLDRGSYNEQFF.

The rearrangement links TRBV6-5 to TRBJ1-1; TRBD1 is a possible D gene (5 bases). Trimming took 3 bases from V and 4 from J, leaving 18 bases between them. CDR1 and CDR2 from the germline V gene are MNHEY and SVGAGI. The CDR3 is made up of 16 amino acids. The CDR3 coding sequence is TGTGCCAGCAGTTATAAGGGGTACTTGGACCTCACTGAAGCTTTCTTT. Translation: CASSYKGYLDLTEAFF.

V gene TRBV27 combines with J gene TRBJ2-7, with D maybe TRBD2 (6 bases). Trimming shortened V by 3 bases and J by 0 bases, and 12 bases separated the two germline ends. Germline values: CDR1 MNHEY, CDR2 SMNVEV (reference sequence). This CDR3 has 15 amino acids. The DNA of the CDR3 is TGTGCCAGCAGTTTCAGTAGCGGCTTCTCCTACGAGCAGTACTTC. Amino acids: CASSFSSGFSYEQYF.

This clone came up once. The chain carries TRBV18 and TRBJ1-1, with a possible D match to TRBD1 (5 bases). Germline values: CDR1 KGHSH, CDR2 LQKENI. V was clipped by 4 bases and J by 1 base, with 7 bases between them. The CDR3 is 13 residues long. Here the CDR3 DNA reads TGTGCCAGCTCACGGACACAGAACACTGAAGCTTTCTTT. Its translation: CASSRTQNTEAFF.

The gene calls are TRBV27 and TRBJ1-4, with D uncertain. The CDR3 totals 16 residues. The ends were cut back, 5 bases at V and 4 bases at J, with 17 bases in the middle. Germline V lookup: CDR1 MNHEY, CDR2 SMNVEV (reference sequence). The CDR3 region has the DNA TGTGCCAGCAGTCCAAAATTGCGGAGCTTTAATGAAAAACTGTTTTTT. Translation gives CASSPKLRSFNEKLFF. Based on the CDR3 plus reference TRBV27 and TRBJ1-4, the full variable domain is EAQVTQNPRYLITVTGKKLTVTCSQNMNHEYMSWYRQDPGLGLRQIYYSMNVEVTDKGDVPEGYKVSRKEKRNFPLILESPSPNQTSLYFCASSPKLRSFNEKLFFGSGTQLSVL.

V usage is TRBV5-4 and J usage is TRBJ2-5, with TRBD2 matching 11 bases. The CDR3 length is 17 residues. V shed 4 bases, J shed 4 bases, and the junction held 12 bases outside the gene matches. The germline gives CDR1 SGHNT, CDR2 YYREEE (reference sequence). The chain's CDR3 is CASSRFPSGGWRETQYF. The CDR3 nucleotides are TGTGCCAGCAGCCGATTCCCTAGCGGGGGGTGGAGAGAGACCCAGTACTTC.

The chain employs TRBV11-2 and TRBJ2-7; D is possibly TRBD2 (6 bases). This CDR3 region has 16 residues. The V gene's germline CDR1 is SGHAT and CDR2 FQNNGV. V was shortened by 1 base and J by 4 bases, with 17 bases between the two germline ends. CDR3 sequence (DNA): TGTGCCAGCAGCTTAGCGGGTAGAGCGGGCAAATACGAGCAGTACTTC. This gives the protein CASSLAGRAGKYEQYF. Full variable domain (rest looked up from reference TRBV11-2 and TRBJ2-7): EAGVAQSPRYKIIEKRQSVAFWCNPISGHATLYWYQQILGQGPKLLIQFQNNGVVDDSQLPKDRFSAERLKGVDSTLKIQPAKLEDSAVYLCASSLAGRAGKYEQYFGPGTRLTVT.

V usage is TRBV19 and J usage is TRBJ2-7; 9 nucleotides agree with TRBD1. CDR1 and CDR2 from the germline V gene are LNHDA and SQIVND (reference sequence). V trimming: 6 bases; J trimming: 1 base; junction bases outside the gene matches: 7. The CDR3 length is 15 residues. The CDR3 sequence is CASSGTGKMSYEQYF. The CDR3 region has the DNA TGTGCCAGTAGCGGGACAGGGAAAATGTCCTACGAGCAGTACTTC.

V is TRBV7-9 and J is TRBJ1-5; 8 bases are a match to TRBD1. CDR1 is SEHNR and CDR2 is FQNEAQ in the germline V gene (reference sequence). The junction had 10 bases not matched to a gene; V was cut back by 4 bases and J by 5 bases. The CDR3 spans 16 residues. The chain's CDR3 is CASSSSGGAVYQPQHF. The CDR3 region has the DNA TGTGCCAGCAGCTCATCAGGGGGCGCGGTCTATCAGCCCCAGCATTTT.

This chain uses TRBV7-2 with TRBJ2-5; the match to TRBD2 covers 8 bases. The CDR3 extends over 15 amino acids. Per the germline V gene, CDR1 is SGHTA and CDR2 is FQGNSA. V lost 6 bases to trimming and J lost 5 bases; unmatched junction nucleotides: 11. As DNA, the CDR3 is TGTGCCAGCAGGAACTTAGCGGGGTGGGGGGAGACCCAGTACTTC. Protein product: CASRNLAGWGETQYF.

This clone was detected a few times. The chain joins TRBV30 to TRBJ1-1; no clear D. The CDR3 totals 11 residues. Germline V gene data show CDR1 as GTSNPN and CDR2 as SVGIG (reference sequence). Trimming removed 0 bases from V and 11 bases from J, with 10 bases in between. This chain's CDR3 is CAWSVRGGAFF. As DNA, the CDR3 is TGTGCCTGGAGTGTACGGGGAGGGGCTTTCTTT.

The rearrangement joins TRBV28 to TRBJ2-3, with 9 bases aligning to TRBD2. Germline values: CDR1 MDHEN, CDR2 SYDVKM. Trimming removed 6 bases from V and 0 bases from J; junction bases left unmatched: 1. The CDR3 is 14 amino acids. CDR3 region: CASRRGGSTDTQYF. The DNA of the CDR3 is TGTGCCAGCAGGCGGGGGGGTAGCACAGATACGCAGTATTTT.

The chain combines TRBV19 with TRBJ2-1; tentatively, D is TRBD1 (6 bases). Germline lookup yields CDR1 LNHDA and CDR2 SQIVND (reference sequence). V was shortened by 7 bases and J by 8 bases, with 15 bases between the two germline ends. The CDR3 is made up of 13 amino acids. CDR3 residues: CASTLGARDEQFF. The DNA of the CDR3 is TGTGCCAGTACCCTGGGGGCCCGGGATGAGCAGTTCTTC. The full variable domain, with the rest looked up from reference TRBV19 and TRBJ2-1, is DGGITQSPKYLFRKEGQNVTLSCEQNLNHDAMYWYRQDPGQGLRLIYYSQIVNDFQKGDIAEGYSVSREKKESFPLTVTSAQKNPTAFYLCASTLGARDEQFFGPGTRLTVL.

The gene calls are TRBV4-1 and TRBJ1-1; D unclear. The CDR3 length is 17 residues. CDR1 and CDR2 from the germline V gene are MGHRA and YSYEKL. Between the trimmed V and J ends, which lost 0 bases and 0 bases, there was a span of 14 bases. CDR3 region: CASSQENYATMNTEAFF. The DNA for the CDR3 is TGCGCCAGCAGCCAAGAAAATTACGCCACTATGAACACTGAAGCTTTCTTT.

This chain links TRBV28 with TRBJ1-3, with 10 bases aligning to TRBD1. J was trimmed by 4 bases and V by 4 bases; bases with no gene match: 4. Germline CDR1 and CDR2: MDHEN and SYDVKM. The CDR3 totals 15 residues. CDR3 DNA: TGTGCCAGCAGTTCCGGGACAGGGGCCGGAAACACCATATATTTT. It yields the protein CASSSGTGAGNTIYF.

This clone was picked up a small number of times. The CDR3 nucleotides are TGTGCCAGCAGCTTATCACAGAATGCTAACTATGGCTACACCTTC. It yields the protein CASSLSQNANYGYTF. The V and J genes are TRBV7-9 and TRBJ1-2, with D uncertain. The germline V and J ends were trimmed by 2 bases and 0 bases, with 10 bases remaining between them. This CDR3 has 15 residues. Germline V lookup: CDR1 SEHNR, CDR2 FQNEAQ (reference sequence).

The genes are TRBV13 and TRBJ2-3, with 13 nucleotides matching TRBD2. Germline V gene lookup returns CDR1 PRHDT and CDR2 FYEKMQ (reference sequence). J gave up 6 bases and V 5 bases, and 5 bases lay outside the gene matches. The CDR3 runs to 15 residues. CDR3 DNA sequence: TGTGCCAGCAGCCCCGGGACTAGCGGGATTGATACGCAGTATTTT. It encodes CASSPGTSGIDTQYF.

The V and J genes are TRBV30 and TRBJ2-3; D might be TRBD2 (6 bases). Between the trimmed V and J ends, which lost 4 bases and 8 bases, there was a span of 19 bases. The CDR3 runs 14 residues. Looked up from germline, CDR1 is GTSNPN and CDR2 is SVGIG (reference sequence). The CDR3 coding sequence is TGTGCCTGGAACCCGGGAGCCGGAGGTAGTACGCAGTATTTT. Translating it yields CAWNPGAGGSTQYF.